The next 30 T cell receptor beta chains were all read from a single sample in a study of radiotherapy plus CTLA-4 blockade in lung cancer. TCRdb's table, derived via immunoSEQ multiplex PCR, lists solely in-frame clones and lacks some. The sample includes roughly 120,000 clones, approximately 84% of them seen just once. The sequences come from peripheral blood, collected from a patient treated with radiotherapy plus ipilimumab. These receptors all stem from a human donor with non-small cell lung cancer who had a partial response to radiotherapy plus ipilimumab.

The rearrangement links TRBV6-6 to TRBJ2-5, with D tentatively TRBD1 (6 bases). V was cut by 2 bases and J by 4 bases, with 14 bases left in between. The CDR3 extends over 15 amino acids. Germline CDR1 reads MNHNY; CDR2 reads SVGAGI (reference sequence). CDR3 sequence (DNA): TGTGCCAGCAGTTACCCAACAGGGTCGGGAGAGACCCAGTACTTC. Its translation: CASSYPTGSGETQYF.

The table lists this clone with many counts. The genes are TRBV19 and TRBJ1-2; D unresolved. The CDR3 extends over 12 amino acids. V dropped 3 bases and J dropped 8 bases, with 10 bases sitting between them. Germline V gives CDR1 LNHDA, CDR2 SQIVND (reference sequence). The CDR3 sequence: CASSIGVMGYTF. CDR3 DNA: TGTGCCAGTAGTATTGGAGTTATGGGCTACACCTTC.

The CDR3 reads CASSTGVATGELFF. DNA for the CDR3: TGTGCCAGCAGCACCGGGGTTGCTACCGGGGAGCTGTTTTTT. This sequence joins TRBV5-4 and TRBJ2-2, with D possibly being TRBD2 (5 bases). CDR3 length: 14 amino acids. Trimming stripped 4 bases from V and 5 bases from J, with 12 bases between. Germline V gene lookup returns CDR1 SGHNT and CDR2 YYREEE (reference sequence). Variable domain in full (rest from reference TRBV5-4 and TRBJ2-2): ETGVTQSPTHLIKTRGQQVTLRCSSQSGHNTVSWYQQALGQGPQFIFQYYREEENGRGNFPPRFSGLQFPNYSSELNVNALELDDSALYLCASSTGVATGELFFGEGSRLTVL.

The chain carries TRBV5-5 and TRBJ2-3, with 10 bases fitting TRBD2. This CDR3 comprises 15 residues. Germline V gene data show CDR1 as SGHKS and CDR2 as YYEKEE (reference sequence). V lost 4 bases to trimming and J lost 1 base; unmatched junction nucleotides: 3. Here the CDR3 DNA reads TGTGCCAGCAGCATACTAGCGGGACGCACAGATACGCAGTATTTT. Residues: CASSILAGRTDTQYF. The complete variable domain, with remaining parts taken from reference TRBV5-5 and TRBJ2-3, reads DAGVTQSPTHLIKTRGQQVTLRCSPISGHKSVSWYQQVLGQGPQFIFQYYEKEERGRGNFPDRFSARQFPNYSSELNVNALLLGDSALYLCASSILAGRTDTQYFGPGTRLTVL.

The J gene is TRBJ2-5, the V gene TRBV7-6; TRBD2 is a possible D gene (7 bases). This CDR3 has 16 amino acids. Germline-derived CDR1 and CDR2 are SGHVS and FNYEAQ. Trimming shortened V by 1 base and J by 5 bases, and 17 bases separated the two germline ends. The CDR3 reads CASSLGLRGAGETQYF. The DNA for the CDR3 is TGTGCCAGCAGCTTAGGGCTCCGGGGGGCGGGGGAGACCCAGTACTTC.

The chain employs TRBV5-1 and TRBJ1-2; 7 bases map to TRBD1. Looked up from germline, CDR1 is SGHRS and CDR2 is YFSETQ. The V gene end was trimmed by 3 bases and the J gene end by 5 bases; junction bases not matched to a gene: 10. The CDR3 has 15 residues. CDR3 residues: CASSSSGQNHYGYTF. The CDR3 DNA reads TGCGCCAGCAGCTCTTCGGGACAGAACCATTATGGCTACACCTTC.

This clone was seen just once. The chain joins TRBV28 to TRBJ2-2, with 8 bases matching TRBD1. Germline V lookup: CDR1 MDHEN, CDR2 SYDVKM. V gave up 4 bases and J gave up 3 bases; unmatched junction bases: 4. This CDR3 has 15 amino acids. This CDR3 reads CASSWTGTDTGELFF. CDR3 DNA: TGTGCCAGCAGTTGGACAGGGACGGACACCGGGGAGCTGTTTTTT.

The CDR3 protein is CSVSTDGRSSYEQYV. The DNA of the CDR3 is TGCAGCGTTTCGACCGACGGGAGGAGCTCCTACGAGCAGTACGTC. The chain recombines TRBV29-1 with TRBJ2-7; 7 bases are shared with TRBD2. V lost 5 bases and J lost 0; bases outside the gene matches: 10. Germline V gene data show CDR1 as SQVTM and CDR2 as ANQGSEA. CDR3 length: 15 residues.

This chain uses TRBV6-5 with TRBJ1-4; 9 bases are shared with TRBD1. Germline values: CDR1 MNHEY, CDR2 SVGAGI. The CDR3 length is 14 residues. J lost 8 bases, V lost 10 bases, and 11 bases had no gene match. As DNA, the CDR3 is TGTGCCACCGCACGGGGGACAGGGAAGGAAAAACTGTTTTTT. Protein: CATARGTGKEKLFF.

This chain joins TRBV9 and TRBJ1-1; D might be TRBD1 (5 bases). Germline V gene sequence: CDR1 SGDLS, CDR2 YYNGEE. The CDR3 has 14 residues. V was pared by 4 bases and J by 5 bases, with 15 bases between. CDR3 nucleotides: TGTGCCAGCAGCTCCCAGTCAGGGTGGACTGAAGCTTTCTTT. The encoded protein is CASSSQSGWTEAFF.

The chain has TRBV10-2 and TRBJ2-1; the D gene is possibly TRBD1 (6 bases). The CDR3 is 14 residues long. V was clipped by 3 bases and J by 0 bases, with 6 bases between them. The germline CDR1 and CDR2 sequences are WSHSY and SAAADI. CDR3 coding DNA: TGCGCCAGCAGTGAAGGGGGCTCCTACAATGAGCAGTTCTTC. Protein sequence: CASSEGGSYNEQFF.

This sequence joins TRBV28 and TRBJ2-5; 10 bases match TRBD2. The V segment lost 4 bases and the J segment 8 bases; nucleotides outside the gene matches: 7. The germline CDR1 and CDR2 sequences are MDHEN and SYDVKM. The CDR3 spans 14 residues. For the CDR3, the DNA is TGTGCCAGCAGTTCTAGCGGGAGCGTGGGAACCCAGTACTTC. Translating gives CASSSSGSVGTQYF.

This chain connects TRBV6-1 to TRBJ2-3; 9 bases line up with TRBD1. J gave up 6 bases and V 6 bases, and 4 bases lay outside the gene matches. Germline CDR1 is MNHNS and CDR2 is SASEGT. The CDR3 has 13 amino acids. This CDR3 is CASSTGGADTQYF. The DNA for the CDR3 is TGTGCCAGCAGCACAGGGGGCGCGGATACGCAGTATTTT.

This sequence joins TRBV25-1 and TRBJ1-1; D gene uncertain. The CDR3 has 13 amino acids. The germline gives CDR1 MGHDK, CDR2 SYGVNS. V gave up 5 bases and J gave up 0 bases, with 7 bases separating them. CDR3 sequence: CASSLQMNTEAFF. Here the CDR3 DNA reads TGTGCCAGCAGTTTACAGATGAACACTGAAGCTTTCTTT.

V gene TRBV19 combines with J gene TRBJ1-2; TRBD1 matches at 7 bases. Per the germline V gene, CDR1 is LNHDA and CDR2 is SQIVND (reference sequence). CDR3 length: 15 residues. V shed 6 bases and J 5 bases; nucleotides not matched to a gene: 12. The CDR3 region has the DNA TGTGCCAGTAGGACGACAGGGACCCAGGGGTATGGCTACACCTTC. Its protein is CASRTTGTQGYGYTF.

V and J are TRBV18 and TRBJ2-7; D is perhaps TRBD1 (6 bases). The V and J ends lost 8 bases and 2 bases respectively, with 10 bases between them. The CDR3 length is 12 residues. From germline, CDR1 is KGHSH and CDR2 LQKENI. The CDR3: CASAGDTYEQYF. The DNA of the CDR3 is TGTGCCAGCGCCGGGGACACCTACGAGCAGTACTTC.

The V call is TRBV5-1, the J call TRBJ2-1, with TRBD2 matching over 7 bases. CDR1 is SGHRS, CDR2 YFSETQ, per germline. This CDR3 is built from 16 residues. Losses at the gene ends were 0 bases for V and 2 bases for J; bases not matched to a gene: 5. The CDR3 here is CASSLEAGVTYNEQFF. The CDR3 nucleotides read TGCGCCAGCAGCTTGGAGGCGGGAGTCACCTACAATGAGCAGTTCTTC.

This clone was observed a few times. The gene calls are TRBV10-3 and TRBJ2-7; a weak D match, TRBD1 (6 bases). The CDR3 is made up of 15 amino acids. Germline lookup yields CDR1 ENHRY and CDR2 SYGVKD. The V gene lost 2 bases and the J gene lost 1 base, with 12 bases spanning the gap. The chain's CDR3 is CAISEPHQGSYEQYF. The CDR3 coding sequence is TGTGCCATCAGTGAGCCTCACCAGGGGTCCTACGAGCAGTACTTC.

The chain couples TRBV5-1 to TRBJ2-1; D remains unclear. Germline V gene lookup returns CDR1 SGHRS and CDR2 YFSETQ. This CDR3 comprises 15 residues. Trimming took off 0 bases at V and 2 bases at J, with 9 bases between the two ends. CDR3 protein: CASSLGALAYNEQFF. CDR3 sequence (DNA): TGCGCCAGCAGCTTGGGTGCGTTAGCCTACAATGAGCAGTTCTTC.

The chain recombines TRBV7-8 with TRBJ1-1; 7 nucleotides align to TRBD1. CDR3 length: 13 amino acids. V lost 7 bases, J lost 8 bases, and 10 bases stayed unmatched. The germline CDR1 and CDR2 sequences are SGHVS and FQNEAQ. The CDR3 protein is CASKSRDRKEAFF. Written as DNA, the CDR3 is TGTGCCAGCAAGAGCCGGGACAGAAAAGAAGCTTTCTTT.

The chain uses TRBV7-9 and TRBJ2-7; D uncertain. This CDR3 is built from 13 residues. Germline-derived CDR1 and CDR2 are SEHNR and FQNEAQ (reference sequence). Trimming took 2 bases from V and 3 from J, leaving 8 bases between them. CDR3 nucleotides: TGTGCCAGCAGCTTATCCCCTAGCTACGAGCAGTACGTC. It translates to CASSLSPSYEQYV.

Points on this clone: This sample also contains other DNA sequences that code for the same CDR3. V gene TRBV28 combines with J gene TRBJ2-2, with D perhaps matching TRBD2 (5 bases). Between the trimmed V and J ends, which lost 6 bases and 1 base, there was a span of 9 bases. The CDR3 length is 14 residues. In germline, CDR1 is MDHEN, CDR2 SYDVKM. CDR3 DNA: TGTGCCAGCAGCTCCAGCGGGAACACCGGGGAGCTGTTTTTT. It is translated as CASSSSGNTGELFF.

This clone has only a few counts. The chain uses TRBV5-4 and TRBJ1-4; 7 bases agree with TRBD1. V shed 0 bases and J 5 bases; nucleotides not matched to a gene: 4. The CDR3 contains 15 residues. Germline V gene lookup returns CDR1 SGHNT and CDR2 YYREEE (reference sequence). The CDR3 DNA sequence: TGTGCCAGCAGCTTGGGGGACAGATCGAATGAAAAACTGTTTTTT. It codes for CASSLGDRSNEKLFF.

V gene TRBV5-1 combines with J gene TRBJ2-5; a possible D gene is TRBD2 (6 bases). The V gene lost 4 bases and the J gene lost 3 bases, with 16 bases spanning the gap. Germline values: CDR1 SGHRS, CDR2 YFSETQ. The CDR3 spans 15 residues. The CDR3 spells CASSPDGRVEETQYF. The CDR3 coding sequence is TGCGCCAGCAGCCCCGACGGGAGAGTGGAAGAGACCCAGTACTTC.

This clone has only one observation. The J gene is TRBJ2-2, the V gene TRBV2; a weak D match, TRBD2 (6 bases). The V and J ends lost 8 bases and 5 bases respectively, with 9 bases between them. The CDR3 length is 12 residues. The germline gives CDR1 SNHLY, CDR2 FYNNEI. The CDR3: CASPGTTGELFF. The CDR3 region has the DNA TGTGCCAGCCCTGGGACTACCGGGGAGCTGTTTTTT. Based on the CDR3 plus reference TRBV2 and TRBJ2-2, the full variable domain is EPEVTQTPSHQVTQMGQEVILRCVPISNHLYFYWYRQILGQKVEFLVSFYNNEISEKSEIFDDQFSVERPDGSNFTLKIRSTKLEDSAMYFCASPGTTGELFFGEGSRLTVL.

The rearrangement uses TRBV28 and TRBJ2-1, with 15 bases fitting TRBD2. Germline CDR1 and CDR2: MDHEN and SYDVKM. The V gene end was trimmed by 6 bases and the J gene end by 5 bases; junction bases not matched to a gene: 5. This CDR3 has 16 residues. CDR3 residues: CASRGGLAGGNNEQFF. CDR3 nucleotide sequence: TGTGCCAGCAGGGGTGGACTAGCGGGAGGGAACAATGAGCAGTTCTTC.

V usage is TRBV15 and J usage is TRBJ2-3; 9 bases agree with TRBD2. Trimming took 2 bases from V and 4 from J; bases not matched to a gene: 4. In germline, CDR1 is LNHNV, CDR2 YYDKDF (reference sequence). The CDR3 extends over 15 amino acids. CDR3 loop: CATSRKAGGPDTQYF. CDR3 sequence (DNA): TGTGCCACCAGCAGAAAAGCGGGGGGCCCAGATACGCAGTATTTT.

The V and J genes are TRBV30 and TRBJ2-1, with 12 bases matching TRBD2. This CDR3 contains 17 residues. CDR1 GTSNPN and CDR2 SVGIG come from the germline V gene (reference sequence). V gave up 5 bases and J gave up 8 bases; unmatched junction bases: 16. CDR3 protein: CAWGLAGTSPTVYEQFF. In DNA form, the CDR3 reads TGTGCCTGGGGACTAGCGGGAACCTCGCCTACAGTCTATGAGCAGTTCTTC. The entire variable domain, with the rest obtained from reference TRBV30 and TRBJ2-1, is as follows: SQTIHQWPATLVQPVGSPLSLECTVEGTSNPNLYWYRQAAGRGLQLLFYSVGIGQISSEVPQNLSASRPQDRQFILSSKKLLLSDSGFYLCAWGLAGTSPTVYEQFFGPGTRLTVL.

This clone was recorded at least ten times. The rearrangement joins TRBV21-1 to TRBJ1-5; the D call TRBD1 from the table was never checked on the DNA. TRBV21-1 is termed a pseudogene. The CDR3 sequence is 16 residues long. CDR3 residues: CASSKARWTTNQPQHF. The CDR3 nucleotides read TGTGCCAGCAGCAAAGCGCGGTGGACAACTAATCAGCCCCAGCATTTT.

This chain links TRBV9 with TRBJ2-7; 7 bases align to TRBD2. This CDR3 spans 13 amino acids. Germline-derived CDR1 and CDR2 are SGDLS and YYNGEE. After removal of 5 bases from V and 1 base from J, the junction contained 3 bases not matched to a gene. The CDR3 sequence: CASRAGASYEQYF. CDR3 sequence (DNA): TGTGCCAGCAGGGCGGGAGCGTCCTACGAGCAGTACTTC.